These T cell receptor beta chains were read from a single sample in a study of blood T cell repertoires in COVID-19. Produced via immunoSEQ multiplex PCR; TCRdb's table is partial and in-frame only. The sample records 250,000 to 300,000 clones, approximately 88% being singletons. Sequenced material: PBMCs or T cells enriched from blood (not recorded which). The source is a woman aged 35 to 49 who had recovered from COVID-19. CDR3s leave out the opening cysteine and the closing phenylalanine or tryptophan. A D gene is named only where the DNA matches it firmly. Clone size is given for some rows only: seen once, a few or many times, or a class if the clone is expanded.

. . TRBV30 AWADITYEQY
. . TRBV7-6 ASGGWSNYGYT
. once TRBV5-6 ASSLGPLGGGNTIY
. . TRBV12-3/TRBV12-4 ASSFEGQPQH
TRBD1 . TRBV11-2 ASSLTGGPYGYT
. . TRBV21-1 ASSKVGSGFIYGYT
. . TRBV6-5 ASSFQETQY
TRBD2 . TRBV6-4 ASSAGGVAGGLTDTQY
TRBD1 few TRBV10-2 ASSERQGDWINQPQH
TRBD1 once TRBV11-3 ASSLAGGRTDTQY
TRBD1 . TRBV18 ASSPRISPGQGSTGNTIY
TRBD2 . TRBV10-2 ASRDLLAGNIYEQY
. . TRBV7-2 ASSLNAPGTDTQY
. . TRBV20-1 SAQTGYEQY
. . TRBV7-2 ASSLVPAEGTQY
. . TRBV19 ASSASVDYNEQF
TRBD1 . TRBV6-1 ASSEFRGRDTDTQY
TRBD2 . TRBV4-3 ASSQETAGGREQY
TRBD2 . TRBV30 AWSVTLTSANTGELF
. . TRBV7-9 ASSLVADYNEQF
TRBD1 . TRBV9 ASSATGGPHTTPNTEAF
TRBD1 . TRBV7-2 ASSLADRGANYGYT
TRBD2 . TRBV19 ASSPLKGTRRPDTQY
. . TRBV5-4 ASSVDTGFTGELF
. . TRBV2 ASSVVRGWAYEQY
TRBD1 . TRBV6-5 ASSRGQGHTEAF